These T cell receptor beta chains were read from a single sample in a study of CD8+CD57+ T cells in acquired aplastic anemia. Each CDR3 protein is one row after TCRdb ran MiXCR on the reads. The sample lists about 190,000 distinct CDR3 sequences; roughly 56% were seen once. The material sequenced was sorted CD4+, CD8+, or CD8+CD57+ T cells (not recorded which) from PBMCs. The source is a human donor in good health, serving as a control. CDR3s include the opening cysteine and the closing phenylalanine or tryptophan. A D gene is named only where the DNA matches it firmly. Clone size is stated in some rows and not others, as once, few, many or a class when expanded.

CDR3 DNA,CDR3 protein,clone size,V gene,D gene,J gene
TGCAGTGCTAGTATACAGGGGGCGCCCCTCCACTTT,CSASIQGAPLHF,-,TRBV20-1,TRBD1,TRBJ1-6
TGTGCCAGCAGCCAAGATCCAGGGCGTAATTCACCCCTCCACTTT,CASSQDPGRNSPLHF,-,TRBV4-2,-,TRBJ1-6
TGTGCCAGCAGCAAGCGCGGCGGGACTAGCGGGGGGGTACGCAATGAGCAGTACTTC,CASSKRGGTSGGVRNEQYF,-,TRBV7-8,TRBD2,TRBJ2-7
TGTGCCAGTAGTATCACACAGGCCGCTTTTCGGGTCACTGAAGCTTTCTTT,CASSITQAAFRVTEAFF,many,TRBV19,-,TRBJ1-1
TGTGCCAGCAGCTCGTGGTGGGGGGAACTGTTTTTT,CASSSWWGELFF,-,TRBV2,-,TRBJ1-4
TGCAGTGCTCCAAGGACAGGGAAAGAGACCCAGTACTTC,CSAPRTGKETQYF,-,TRBV20-1,TRBD1,TRBJ2-5
TGTGCCAGCAGCACGGGAGGACAGACCACCGGGGAGCTGTTTTTT,CASSTGGQTTGELFF,many,TRBV5-8,-,TRBJ2-2
TGTGCCAGCAGCGGTGGGACAGGAGTTTTCTACGAGCAGTACTTC,CASSGGTGVFYEQYF,many,TRBV5-4,TRBD1,TRBJ2-7
TGTGCTATCAGTGGACAGGATCAAGCGGGTACGCAGTATTTT,CAISGQDQAGTQYF,few,TRBV10-3,-,TRBJ2-3
TGTGCCAGCAGCTTGACAGGCGAGAATCAGCCCCAGCATTTT,CASSLTGENQPQHF,many,TRBV5-1,-,TRBJ1-5